These 3 T cell receptor beta chains share one sample of origin, sequenced in a study of shared clonotypes between healthy human individuals (dated by TCRdb to 2020 to 2021). The library was generated by the immunoSEQ multiplex PCR assay. Sourced from immuneACCESS, this table was stored by TCRdb with only in-frame sequences that have V and J called. A share of the clones is absent; for the studies checked, an unresolved V gene accounts for under half, and the remainder has no known explanation. This sample holds more than 2 million clones; 85% to 95% were observed only once. The leading ten clones occupy 0.13% of the sample. Sequenced material: naive CD4+ T cells sorted from blood. The sample's cell subset or site label, in plain terms: CD45RA+ positively selected. All receptors derive from a man younger than 35 in good health.

The chain joins TRBV7-2 to TRBJ1-5; D uncertain. V gave up 2 bases and J gave up 0 bases, with 8 bases separating them. The CDR3 is 15 amino acids. Germline V gene data show CDR1 as SGHTA and CDR2 as FQGNSA. Here the CDR3 DNA reads TGTGCCAGCAGCTTAAGGGATGATAGCAATCAGCCCCAGCATTTT. Encoded protein: CASSLRDDSNQPQHF.

The chain combines TRBV5-6 with TRBJ2-1; D not certain. The germline V gene has CDR1 SGHDT and CDR2 YYEEEE. Deletions cut 0 bases from V and 8 bases from J, with 15 bases between. This CDR3 region has 15 residues. Here the CDR3 reads CASSLANRFGDEQFF. CDR3 DNA: TGTGCCAGCAGCTTGGCCAATAGGTTTGGCGATGAGCAGTTCTTC.

The rearrangement joins TRBV6-5 to TRBJ2-2, with TRBD1 identical over 9 bases. This CDR3 has 14 amino acids. The V and J ends lost 4 bases and 7 bases, in that order; junction bases with no gene match: 4. Per the germline V gene, CDR1 is MNHEY and CDR2 is SVGAGI. CDR3 protein: CASSWGQGNGELFF. CDR3 DNA: TGTGCCAGCAGTTGGGGACAGGGCAACGGGGAGCTGTTTTTT.